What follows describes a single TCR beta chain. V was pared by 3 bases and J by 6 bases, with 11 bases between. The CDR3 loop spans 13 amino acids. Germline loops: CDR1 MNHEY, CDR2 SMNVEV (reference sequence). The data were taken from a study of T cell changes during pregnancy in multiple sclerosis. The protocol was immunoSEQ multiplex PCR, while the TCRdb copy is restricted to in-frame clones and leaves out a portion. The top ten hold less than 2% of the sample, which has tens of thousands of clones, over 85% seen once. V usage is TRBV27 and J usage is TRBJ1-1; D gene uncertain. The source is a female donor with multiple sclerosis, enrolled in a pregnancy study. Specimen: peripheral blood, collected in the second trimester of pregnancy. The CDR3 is CASSFNTRAEAFF. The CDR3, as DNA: TGTGCCAGCAGTTTTAACACACGGGCTGAAGCTTTCTTT.